Listed here are 12 T cell receptor beta chains from one sample, sequenced in a study of T cells in Graves' hyperthyroidism and ophthalmopathy. There were TCR beta CDR3 regions amplified from RNA transcripts. With the HTBI primer set, the TCR CDR3 went through a first round of RT-PCR. TCRdb passed the multiplex PCR reads through MiXCR, listing each CDR3 protein once. The repertoire includes about half a million distinct CDR3 sequences, about 24% of them detected once, and about 10% sits in the top ten. The sequenced sample consisted of blood. These receptor sequences come from a woman in her 30s with Graves' ophthalmopathy.

Many counts were recorded for this clonotype. The genes are TRBV30 and TRBJ2-7; a possible D gene is TRBD1 (5 bases). The CDR3 consists of 13 residues. Germline CDR1 and CDR2: GTSNPN and SVGIG (reference sequence). Trimming cost V 2 bases and J 6 bases, with 14 bases left between them. Here the CDR3 reads CAWSIRQSAEQYF. The CDR3 coding sequence is TGTGCCTGGAGTATACGACAGTCCGCCGAGCAGTACTTC.

This clonotype showed up just a few times. The CDR3 protein is CASSPGRPQGYEQYF. The CDR3 nucleotides read TGTGCCAGCTCACCAGGCAGGCCTCAGGGCTACGAGCAGTACTTC. This chain uses TRBV18 with TRBJ2-7, with D tentatively TRBD1 (5 bases). The CDR3 has 15 amino acids. V lost 2 bases, J lost 3 bases, and 14 bases lay in between. Germline CDR1 reads KGHSH; CDR2 reads LQKENI.

In its sample, this clonotype was seen many times. V usage is TRBV12-3 or TRBV12-4 and J usage is TRBJ2-5; no reliable D call. Trimming took 3 bases from V and 5 from J, leaving 10 bases between them. The length of the CDR3 is 13 residues. CDR3 protein: CASSLMAAETQYF. In DNA form, the CDR3 reads TGTGCCAGCAGTTTGATGGCAGCGGAGACCCAGTACTTC.

The genes are TRBV19 and TRBJ1-5, with D possibly matching TRBD1 (5 bases). The germline V and J ends were trimmed by 4 bases and 9 bases, with 16 bases remaining between them. Germline V gene lookup returns CDR1 LNHDA and CDR2 SQIVND (reference sequence). The CDR3 sequence is 14 residues long. Written as DNA, the CDR3 is TGTGCCAGTAGTACCAACCGGGGGTCATGGCCCCAGCATTTT. Translated: CASSTNRGSWPQHF.

Ten or more counts support this clonotype. This chain joins TRBV5-1 and TRBJ1-2; 8 bases map to TRBD1. V lost 4 bases, J lost 3 bases, and 11 bases stayed unmatched. CDR1 is SGHRS and CDR2 is YFSETQ in the germline V gene. The CDR3 has 16 residues. CDR3 amino acids: CASSAASGQGYYGYTF. DNA for the CDR3: TGCGCCAGCAGCGCGGCTTCTGGACAGGGTTACTATGGCTACACCTTC.

This clonotype appeared many times. DNA for the CDR3: TGTGCCAGCAGTCCCACAGGGGACACCGGGGAGCTGTTTTTT. Its translation is CASSPTGDTGELFF. The chain uses TRBV12-3 or TRBV12-4 and TRBJ2-2; 7 bases match TRBD1. CDR3 length: 14 residues. V dropped 5 bases and J dropped 3; count of bases not matched to a gene: 3.

The table lists this clonotype with many counts. This chain connects TRBV11-2 to TRBJ2-7, with 8 bases lining up with TRBD1. CDR1 SGHAT and CDR2 FQNNGV come from the germline V gene. J lost 3 bases, V lost 0 bases, and 4 bases had no gene match. CDR3 length equals 15 residues. This CDR3 is CASSLDGTGFYEQYF. In nucleotides, the CDR3 is TGTGCCAGCAGCTTAGATGGGACAGGTTTCTACGAGCAGTACTTC.

This clonotype was recorded many times. The chain recombines TRBV7-2 with TRBJ1-2, with 7 bases lining up with TRBD1. The CDR3 consists of 12 residues. The trim removed 5 bases at V and 7 bases at J, leaving 4 bases unmatched. The germline V gene has CDR1 SGHTA and CDR2 FQGNSA. This CDR3 reads CASSTRTGGYTF. The CDR3 nucleotides are TGTGCCAGCAGCACTCGGACAGGTGGCTACACCTTC. The variable domain in full, with the rest retrieved from reference TRBV7-2 and TRBJ1-2, is GAGVSQSPSNKVTEKGKDVELRCDPISGHTALYWYRQSLGQGLEFLIYFQGNSAPDKSGLPSDRFSAERTGGSVSTLTIQRTQQEDSAVYLCASSTRTGGYTFGSGTRLTVV.

A note on this clonotype: It is likely a read error, because the conserved phenylalanine at the end of the CDR3 is missing. The CDR3 coding sequence is TGTGCCAGCAGTACAAACGACAGGGGAAATCAGCCCCAGCATGTT. Translated: CASSTNDRGNQPQHV. This rearrangement joins TRBV12-3 or TRBV12-4 to TRBJ1-5, with 8 bases identical to TRBD1. CDR3 length: 15 amino acids. V lost 5 bases to trimming and J lost 4 bases; unmatched junction nucleotides: 7.

Details on this clonotype: Just one base apart from a much larger clone, this may be a read error. The V and J genes are TRBV11-2 and TRBJ1-1, with 8 bases fitting TRBD1. This CDR3 is 14 amino acids long. Germline V gene sequence: CDR1 SGHAT, CDR2 FQNNGV. Here the CDR3 DNA reads TGTGCCAGCAGCGCAGGGGACAGGATCACTGAAGCTTCCTTT. Amino acids: CASSAGDRITEASF.

The chain combines TRBV28 with TRBJ2-7; D perhaps matches TRBD1 (5 bases). This CDR3 has 13 residues. V lost 9 bases and J lost 4, with 16 bases in between. Germline V CDR1 and CDR2: MDHEN, SYDVKM. CDR3 bases: TGTGCCAGTAGTATTAATGGGGCGTACGAGCAGTACTTC. Its protein product is CASSINGAYEQYF.

This clonotype was found many times. J is TRBJ1-2 and V is TRBV6-2 or TRBV6-3, with 9 bases fitting TRBD1. Germline V gene lookup returns CDR1 MNHEY and CDR2 SVGEGT. The CDR3 is 14 residues long. The J segment lost 4 bases and the V segment lost 6 bases, leaving 6 bases of the junction unmatched. Here the CDR3 reads CASRRTGEAYGYTF. For the CDR3, the DNA is TGTGCCAGCAGGCGGACAGGGGAGGCCTATGGCTACACCTTC.